This TCR beta chain is from a study of blood T cell repertoires in COVID-19. Study-level background: Both acute and convalescent COVID-19 samples were obtained from the United States, Italy and Spain.

Assay used: immunoSEQ multiplex PCR; TCRdb lists only in-frame clones, some missing. Of about 150,000 clones in the sample, around 90% were seen once. Deletions cut 1 base from V and 3 bases from J, with 8 bases between. Germline-derived CDR1 and CDR2 are LGHNT and FRNRAP. This CDR3 is 14 amino acids long. The sequenced sample consisted of peripheral blood. The chain recombines TRBV12-5 with TRBJ2-3; no definite D call. The receptor's source is a human donor in a cohort sampled during active COVID-19. CDR3 nucleotide sequence: TGTGCTAGTGGTTTGGGCCAAACAACAGATACGCAGTATTTT. Protein product: CASGLGQTTDTQYF.